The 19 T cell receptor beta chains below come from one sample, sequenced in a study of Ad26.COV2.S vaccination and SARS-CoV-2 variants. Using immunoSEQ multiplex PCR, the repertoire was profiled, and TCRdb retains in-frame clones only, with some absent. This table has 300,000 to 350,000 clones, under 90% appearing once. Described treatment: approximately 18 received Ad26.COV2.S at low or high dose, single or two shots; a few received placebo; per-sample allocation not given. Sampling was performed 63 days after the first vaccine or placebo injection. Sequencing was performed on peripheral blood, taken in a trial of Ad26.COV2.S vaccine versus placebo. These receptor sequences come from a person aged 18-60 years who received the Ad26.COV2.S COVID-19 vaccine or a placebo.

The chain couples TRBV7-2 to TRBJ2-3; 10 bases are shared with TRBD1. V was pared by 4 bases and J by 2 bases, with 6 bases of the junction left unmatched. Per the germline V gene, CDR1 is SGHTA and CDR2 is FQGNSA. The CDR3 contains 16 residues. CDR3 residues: CASSYGQGGITDTQYF. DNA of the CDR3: TGTGCCAGCAGCTATGGACAGGGGGGGATCACAGATACGCAGTATTTT.

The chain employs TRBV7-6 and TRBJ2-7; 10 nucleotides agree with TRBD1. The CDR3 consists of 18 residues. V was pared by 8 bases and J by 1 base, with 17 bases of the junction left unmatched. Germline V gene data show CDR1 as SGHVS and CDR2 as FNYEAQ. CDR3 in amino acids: CASGRGTGAPLRSYEQYV. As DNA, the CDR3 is TGTGCCAGCGGTAGGGGGACAGGGGCCCCGCTGAGGTCCTACGAGCAGTACGTC.

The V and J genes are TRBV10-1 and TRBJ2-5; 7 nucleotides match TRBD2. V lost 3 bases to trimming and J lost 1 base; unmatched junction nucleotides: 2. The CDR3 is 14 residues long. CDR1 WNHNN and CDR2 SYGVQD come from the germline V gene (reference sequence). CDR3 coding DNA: TGCGCCAGCAGTGAAGGGACTACCCAAGAGACCCAGTACTTC. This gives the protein CASSEGTTQETQYF.

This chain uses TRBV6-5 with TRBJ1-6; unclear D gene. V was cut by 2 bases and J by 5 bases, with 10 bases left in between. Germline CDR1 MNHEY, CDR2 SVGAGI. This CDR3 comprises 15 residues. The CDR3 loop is CASSYILVDNSPLHF. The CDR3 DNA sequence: TGTGCCAGCAGTTACATTCTGGTGGATAATTCACCCCTCCACTTT.

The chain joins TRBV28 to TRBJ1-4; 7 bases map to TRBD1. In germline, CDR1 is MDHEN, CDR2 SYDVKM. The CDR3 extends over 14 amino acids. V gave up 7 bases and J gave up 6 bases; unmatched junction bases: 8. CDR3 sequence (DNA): TGTGCCAGCACCCTGGAGGGGGCCGATGAAAAACTGTTTTTT. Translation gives CASTLEGADEKLFF.

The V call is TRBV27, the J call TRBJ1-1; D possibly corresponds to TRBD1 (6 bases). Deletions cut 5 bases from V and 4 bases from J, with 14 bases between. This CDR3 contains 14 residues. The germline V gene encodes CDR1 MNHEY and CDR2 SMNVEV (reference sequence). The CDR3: CASSLGWGATEAFF. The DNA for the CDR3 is TGTGCCAGCAGTCTCGGATGGGGGGCCACTGAAGCTTTCTTT.

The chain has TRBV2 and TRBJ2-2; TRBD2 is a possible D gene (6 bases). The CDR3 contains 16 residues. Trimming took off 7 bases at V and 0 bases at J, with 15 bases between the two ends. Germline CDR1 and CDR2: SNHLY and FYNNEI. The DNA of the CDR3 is TGTGCCAGCATGTTGGGAGGTCTCGCGAACACCGGGGAGCTGTTTTTT. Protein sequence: CASMLGGLANTGELFF.

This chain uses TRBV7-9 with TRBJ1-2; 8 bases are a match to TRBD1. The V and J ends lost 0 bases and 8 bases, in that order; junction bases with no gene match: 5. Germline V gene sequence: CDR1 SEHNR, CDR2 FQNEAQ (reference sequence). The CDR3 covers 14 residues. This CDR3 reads CASSLAGGQAGYTF. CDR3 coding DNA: TGTGCCAGCAGCTTAGCGGGGGGACAGGCGGGCTACACCTTC.

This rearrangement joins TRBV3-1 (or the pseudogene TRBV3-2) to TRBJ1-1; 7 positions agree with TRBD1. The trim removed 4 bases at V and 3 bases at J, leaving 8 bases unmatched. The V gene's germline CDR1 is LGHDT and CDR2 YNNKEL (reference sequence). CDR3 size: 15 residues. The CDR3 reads CASSPTGTAYTEAFF. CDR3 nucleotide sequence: TGTGCCAGCAGCCCGACCGGGACAGCTTACACTGAAGCTTTCTTT.

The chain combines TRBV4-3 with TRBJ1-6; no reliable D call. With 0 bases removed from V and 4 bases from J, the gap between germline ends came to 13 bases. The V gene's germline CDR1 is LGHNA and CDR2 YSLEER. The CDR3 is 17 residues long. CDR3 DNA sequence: TGCGCCAGCAGCCAAGATAGTGTGGCAGGATATAATTCACCCCTCCACTTT. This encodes CASSQDSVAGYNSPLHF.

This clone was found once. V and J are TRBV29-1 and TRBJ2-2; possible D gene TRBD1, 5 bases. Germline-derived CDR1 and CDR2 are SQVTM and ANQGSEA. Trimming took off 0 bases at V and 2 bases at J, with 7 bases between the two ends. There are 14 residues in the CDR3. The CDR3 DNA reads TGCAGCGTTGAAGAGGACATAAACACCGGGGAGCTGTTTTTT. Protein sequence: CSVEEDINTGELFF.

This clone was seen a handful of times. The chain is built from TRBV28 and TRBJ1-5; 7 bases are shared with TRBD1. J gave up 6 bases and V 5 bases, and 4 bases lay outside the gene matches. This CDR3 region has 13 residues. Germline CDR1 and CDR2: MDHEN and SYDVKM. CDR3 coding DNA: TGTGCCAGCAGTCGGCCAGGGGGTCAGCCCCAGCATTTT. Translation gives CASSRPGGQPQHF.

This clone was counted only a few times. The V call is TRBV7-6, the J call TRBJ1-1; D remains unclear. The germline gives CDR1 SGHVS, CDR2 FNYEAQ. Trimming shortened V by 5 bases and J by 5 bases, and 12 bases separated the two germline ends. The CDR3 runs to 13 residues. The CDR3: CASSEAGRTEAFF. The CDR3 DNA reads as TGTGCCAGCAGCGAGGCGGGTAGGACTGAAGCTTTCTTT.

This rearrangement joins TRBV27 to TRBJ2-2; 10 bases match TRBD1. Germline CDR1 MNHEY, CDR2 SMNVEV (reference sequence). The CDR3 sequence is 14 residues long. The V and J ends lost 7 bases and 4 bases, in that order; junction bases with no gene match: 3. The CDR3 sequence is CASKGDRGTGELFF. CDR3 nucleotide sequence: TGTGCCAGCAAAGGGGACAGGGGCACCGGGGAGCTGTTTTTT.

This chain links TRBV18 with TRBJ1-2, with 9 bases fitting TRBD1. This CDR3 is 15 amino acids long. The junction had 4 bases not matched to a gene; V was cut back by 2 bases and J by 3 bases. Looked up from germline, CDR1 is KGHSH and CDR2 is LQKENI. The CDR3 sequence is CASSPYRQGDYGYTF. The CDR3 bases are TGTGCCAGCTCACCATACCGACAGGGGGACTATGGCTACACCTTC.

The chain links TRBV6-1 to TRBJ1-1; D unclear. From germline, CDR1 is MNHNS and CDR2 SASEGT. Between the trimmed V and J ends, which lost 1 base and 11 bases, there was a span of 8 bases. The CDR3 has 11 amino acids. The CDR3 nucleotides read TGTGCCAGCAGTGAAGAGGGTACGGCTTTCTTT. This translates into CASSEEGTAFF.

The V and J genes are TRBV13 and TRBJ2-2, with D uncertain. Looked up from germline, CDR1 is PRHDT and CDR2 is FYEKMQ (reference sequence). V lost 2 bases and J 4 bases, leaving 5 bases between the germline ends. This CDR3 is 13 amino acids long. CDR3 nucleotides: TGTGCCAGCAGCTTAATTATCACCGGGGAGCTGTTTTTT. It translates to CASSLIITGELFF.

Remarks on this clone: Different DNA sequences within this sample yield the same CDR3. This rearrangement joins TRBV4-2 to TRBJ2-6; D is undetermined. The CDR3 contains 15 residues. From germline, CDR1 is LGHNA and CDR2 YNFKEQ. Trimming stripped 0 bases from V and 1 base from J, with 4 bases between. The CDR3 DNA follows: TGTGCCAGCAGCCAAGAAGGATCTGGGGCCAACGTCCTGACTTTC. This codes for CASSQEGSGANVLTF.

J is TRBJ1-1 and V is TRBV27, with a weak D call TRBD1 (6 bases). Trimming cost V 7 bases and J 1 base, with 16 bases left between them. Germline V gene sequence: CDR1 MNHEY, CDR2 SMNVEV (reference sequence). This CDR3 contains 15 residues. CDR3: CASIKSGAANTEAFF. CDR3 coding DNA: TGTGCCAGCATAAAATCAGGGGCTGCGAACACTGAAGCTTTCTTT.